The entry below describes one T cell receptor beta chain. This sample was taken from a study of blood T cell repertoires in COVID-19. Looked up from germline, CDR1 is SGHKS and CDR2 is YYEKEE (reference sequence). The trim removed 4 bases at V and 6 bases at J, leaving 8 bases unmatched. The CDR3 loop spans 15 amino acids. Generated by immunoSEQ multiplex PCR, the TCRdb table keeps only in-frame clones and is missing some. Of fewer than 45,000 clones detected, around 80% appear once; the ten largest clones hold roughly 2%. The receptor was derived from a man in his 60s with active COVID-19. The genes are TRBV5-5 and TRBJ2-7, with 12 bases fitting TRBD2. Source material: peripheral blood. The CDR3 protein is CASSASGGGVGEQYF. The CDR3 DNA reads TGTGCCAGCAGCGCTAGCGGGGGGGGTGTCGGCGAGCAGTACTTC. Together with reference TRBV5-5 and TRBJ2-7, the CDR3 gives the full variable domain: DAGVTQSPTHLIKTRGQQVTLRCSPISGHKSVSWYQQVLGQGPQFIFQYYEKEERGRGNFPDRFSARQFPNYSSELNVNALLLGDSALYLCASSASGGGVGEQYFGPGTRLTVT.